This T cell receptor (beta chain) was identified during a study of OX40 agonist ivuxolimab in advanced cancers. The table came from immunoSEQ multiplex PCR; TCRdb's copy has only in-frame clones and leaves some out. The profile shows about 80,000 clones, around 94% of them singletons. This CDR3 has 14 residues. CDR1 and CDR2 from the germline V gene are LGHNA and YSLEER. The V end lost 0 bases, the J end lost 7 bases, and 13 bases lay between the germline ends. Concerning this clone itself: What it recognizes is unknown.

Study-wide results and caveats: More expanded clones were seen, on average, in CD8+ T cells than in CD4+. The 0.1-3.0 mg/kg partial responders had among the lowest clonal expansion. No antigen was identified for the clonally expanded peripheral T cells.

The TCR was taken from an adult with an advanced solid tumor such as melanoma, head and neck, liver or kidney cancer. This sequence joins TRBV4-3 and TRBJ2-7; D is tentatively TRBD1 or TRBD2 (5 bases each). The sequencing used CD4+ or CD8+ T cells sorted from blood, collected in a trial of the OX40 agonist ivuxolimab. DNA of the CDR3: TGCGCCAGCAGCCAAGATTGGGGGTCGTGGGAGCAGTACTTC. It specifies CASSQDWGSWEQYF.